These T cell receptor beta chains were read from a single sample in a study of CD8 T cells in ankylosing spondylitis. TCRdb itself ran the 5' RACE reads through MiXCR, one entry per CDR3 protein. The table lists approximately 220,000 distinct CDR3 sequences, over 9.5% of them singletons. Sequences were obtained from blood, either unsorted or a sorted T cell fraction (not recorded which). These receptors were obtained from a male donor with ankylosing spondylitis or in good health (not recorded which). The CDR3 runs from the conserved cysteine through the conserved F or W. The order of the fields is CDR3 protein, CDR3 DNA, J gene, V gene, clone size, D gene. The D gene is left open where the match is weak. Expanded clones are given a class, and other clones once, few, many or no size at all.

CASRLQGSSYNSPLHF | TGTGCCAGCAGACTACAGGGGTCCTCCTATAATTCACCCCTCCACTTT | TRBJ1-6 | TRBV6-1 | - | TRBD1
CASSLLVARLGYNEQFF | TGTGCCAGCAGCCTATTGGTGGCCCGCCTTGGCTACAATGAGCAGTTCTTC | TRBJ2-1 | TRBV7-2 | many | -
CASTLGAGGGPGEQFF | TGTGCCAGCACCCTTGGGGCGGGGGGGGGCCCCGGTGAGCAGTTCTTC | TRBJ2-1 | TRBV12-3/TRBV12-4 | few | TRBD2
CSARVQETQYF | TGCAGTGCTAGAGTCCAAGAGACCCAGTACTTC | TRBJ2-5 | TRBV20-1 | few | -
CSVEDPEGPETQYF | TGCAGCGTTGAAGACCCCGAAGGTCCAGAGACCCAGTACTTC | TRBJ2-5 | TRBV29-1 | - | -
CASSLGGSGQYF | TGTGCCAGCAGTTTAGGGGGTTCTGGGCAGTACTTC | TRBJ2-7 | TRBV12-3/TRBV12-4 | - | -
CSARDWQGAGNEQFF | TGCAGTGCTAGAGATTGGCAGGGGGCAGGCAATGAGCAGTTCTTC | TRBJ2-1 | TRBV20-1 | many | TRBD1
CASSPYYGKETQYF | TGTGCCAGTAGTCCCTACTACGGAAAAGAGACCCAGTACTTC | TRBJ2-5 | TRBV19 | few | -
CASNPLALQETQYF | TGTGCCAGCAACCCTCTAGCGCTACAAGAGACCCAGTACTTC | TRBJ2-5 | TRBV2 | - | -
CASSLKGQGGSAFF | TGTGCCAGCAGTTTAAAGGGACAGGGCGGGTCAGCTTTCTTT | TRBJ1-1 | TRBV12-3/TRBV12-4 | - | TRBD1
CASSFFGAGGVDEQFF | TGCGCCAGCAGCTTTTTTGGGGCAGGGGGCGTGGATGAGCAGTTCTTC | TRBJ2-1 | TRBV5-1 | - | TRBD1
CASSPTGGYADEAFF | TGTGCCAGCAGCCCAACGGGGGGATATGCCGATGAAGCTTTCTTT | TRBJ1-1 | TRBV12-3/TRBV12-4 | - | -
CAISENLGGYTF | TGTGCCATCAGTGAGAACTTGGGAGGCTACACCTTC | TRBJ1-2 | TRBV10-3 | - | -
CASSRTPGEYGYTF | TGTGCCAGCAGTCGGACCCCAGGGGAGTATGGCTACACCTTC | TRBJ1-2 | TRBV12-3/TRBV12-4 | - | -
CASSSGHEQFF | TGTGCCAGCAGTTCGGGCCATGAGCAGTTCTTC | TRBJ2-1 | TRBV12-3/TRBV12-4 | - | -
CASSLDGNTRDEQFF | TGCGCCAGCAGCTTGGACGGGAATACCCGCGATGAGCAGTTCTTC | TRBJ2-1 | TRBV5-1 | many | -
CASSLGGGANTDTQYF | TGTGCCAGCAGCTTAGGCGGGGGGGCCAATACAGATACGCAGTATTTT | TRBJ2-3 | TRBV7-9 | many | TRBD2
CASSGEGLETQYF | TGCGCCAGCAGCGGTGAGGGCTTAGAGACCCAGTACTTC | TRBJ2-5 | TRBV5-1 | few | -
CASSLPPGGPDTQYF | TGTGCCAGCAGCCTCCCTCCGGGGGGCCCAGATACGCAGTATTTT | TRBJ2-3 | TRBV7-9 | - | -
CSARDFFDQPQHF | TGCAGTGCTAGAGATTTCTTCGATCAGCCCCAGCATTTT | TRBJ1-5 | TRBV20-1 | - | -
CASSHSVRSTDTQYF | TGTGCCAGCAGCCACAGCGTTAGGAGCACAGATACGCAGTATTTT | TRBJ2-3 | TRBV7-3 | many | -
CAISGGEKLFF | TGTGCCATCAGCGGAGGGGAAAAACTGTTTTTT | TRBJ1-4 | TRBV10-3 | many | -
CASSEGDWGLHNQPQHF | TGTGCCAGCAGTGAAGGGGACTGGGGGCTACACAATCAGCCCCAGCATTTT | TRBJ1-5 | TRBV2 | few | -
CASSYSRAADQETQYF | TGTGCCAGCAGTTACTCAAGAGCGGCGGATCAAGAGACCCAGTACTTC | TRBJ2-5 | TRBV6-5 | few | -
CSAVTFYGYTF | TGCAGTGCAGTTACGTTTTATGGCTACACCTTC | TRBJ1-2 | TRBV20-1 | many | -
CATSDVGLAPGELFF | TGTGCCACCAGTGATGTGGGACTAGCCCCCGGGGAGCTGTTTTTT | TRBJ2-2 | TRBV24-1 | few | TRBD2
CASPSGQGDEQYF | TGTGCCAGCCCCTCGGGGCAGGGGGACGAGCAGTACTTC | TRBJ2-7 | TRBV7-9 | few | TRBD1
CASSTRGATDTQYF | TGTGCCAGCAGCACCAGGGGTGCGACAGATACGCAGTATTTT | TRBJ2-3 | TRBV9 | - | -
CATSSVRVSTGELFF | TGTGCCACCAGTTCCGTCAGGGTCAGCACCGGGGAGCTGTTTTTT | TRBJ2-2 | TRBV24-1 | few | -
CASSQDRSDTQYF | TGTGCCAGCAGCCAAGATCGCTCAGATACGCAGTATTTT | TRBJ2-3 | TRBV3-1 | - | -
CSAKAGRGGVETQYF | TGCAGTGCTAAGGCAGGGCGGGGCGGAGTAGAGACCCAGTACTTC | TRBJ2-5 | TRBV20-1 | few | -
CAIRQGASYNSPLHF | TGTGCCATCAGGCAGGGGGCCTCCTATAATTCACCCCTCCACTTT | TRBJ1-6 | TRBV10-3 | few | TRBD1
CASSTSGRTDTQYF | TGTGCCAGCTCAACTAGCGGTCGCACAGATACGCAGTATTTT | TRBJ2-3 | TRBV18 | - | TRBD2
CSARDLRGNTEAFF | TGCAGTGCTAGAGATTTAAGGGGGAACACTGAAGCTTTCTTT | TRBJ1-1 | TRBV20-1 | many | -
CASSLDGTGEDTQYF | TGCGCCAGCAGCTTGGATGGGACTGGGGAAGATACGCAGTATTTT | TRBJ2-3 | TRBV5-1 | few | -
CSVAQLNTGELFF | TGCAGTGTAGCCCAACTGAACACCGGGGAGCTGTTTTTT | TRBJ2-2 | TRBV20-1 | many | -
CASSPNSGPRTQYF | TGTGCCAGCAGCCCAAACTCGGGACCACGGACCCAGTACTTC | TRBJ2-5 | TRBV7-3 | - | -
CASSFSFADTDTQYF | TGTGCCAGCAGCTTTAGTTTTGCAGACACAGATACGCAGTATTTT | TRBJ2-3 | TRBV5-5 | many | -
CASSKGGTSGGYEQYF | TGTGCCAGCAGTAAAGGAGGGACTAGCGGGGGTTACGAGCAGTACTTC | TRBJ2-7 | TRBV6-1 | many | TRBD2
CASSQEGGTLSSGYTF | TGTGCCAGCAGCCAAGAGGGAGGTACCCTATCCTCTGGCTACACCTTC | TRBJ1-2 | TRBV14 | many | -
CSVGDRGQNYGYTF | TGCAGCGTCGGAGACAGGGGCCAGAACTATGGCTACACCTTC | TRBJ1-2 | TRBV29-1 | many | TRBD1
CAITGADGEKLFF | TGTGCTATTACAGGGGCAGATGGGGAAAAACTGTTTTTT | TRBJ1-4 | TRBV12-3/TRBV12-4 | - | TRBD1
CASRWGAGTEAFF | TGTGCCAGCAGATGGGGCGCGGGCACTGAAGCTTTCTTT | TRBJ1-1 | TRBV6-1 | many | -
CASSYYNTGGTGELFF | TGTGCCAGCAGTTACTATAACACAGGGGGCACCGGGGAGCTGTTTTTT | TRBJ2-2 | TRBV12-3/TRBV12-4 | many | TRBD1
CSAQEAKGANVLTF | TGCAGTGCCCAGGAGGCGAAGGGGGCCAACGTCCTGACTTTC | TRBJ2-6 | TRBV20-1 | - | -
CSAGEGSGGGETQYF | TGCAGTGCTGGTGAGGGGTCAGGAGGCGGAGAGACCCAGTACTTC | TRBJ2-5 | TRBV20-1 | - | -
CASSPFLPDRVGYQETQYF | TGTGCCAGCAGTCCCTTTCTGCCAGACAGGGTGGGGTACCAAGAGACCCAGTACTTC | TRBJ2-5 | TRBV6-4 | many | TRBD1
CASSRSQSNYGYTF | TGTGCCAGCAGTCGATCCCAATCTAACTATGGCTACACCTTC | TRBJ1-2 | TRBV28 | many | -
CSASWDPTDTQYF | TGCAGTGCTAGTTGGGACCCCACAGATACGCAGTATTTT | TRBJ2-3 | TRBV20-1 | many | -
CASTGLAGGSKNNEQFF | TGTGCCAGCACCGGACTAGCGGGGGGGTCTAAGAACAATGAGCAGTTCTTC | TRBJ2-1 | TRBV6-1 | few | TRBD2